One and the same sample provided the 22 T cell receptor beta chains below, sequenced in a study of CD8 T cells in Susac syndrome. With random hexamers, reverse transcription was performed on roughly 0.5 to 1 ug of RNA. TCRdb ran MiXCR on the immunoSEQ multiplex PCR reads and lists one entry per CDR3 protein. There are 300,000 or so distinct CDR3 sequences in the sample; 92% occur only once, and roughly 0.07% lies in the top ten. Sample: CD4+ T cells from PBMCs. These receptors were taken from a human donor with multiple sclerosis.

This chain connects TRBV6-5 to TRBJ1-3, with a weak D call TRBD1 (6 bases). CDR1 is MNHEY, CDR2 SVGAGI, per germline. The germline V and J ends were trimmed by 8 bases and 3 bases, with 14 bases remaining between them. This CDR3 has 14 residues. The CDR3 region is CASRREGGGNTIYF. The DNA for the CDR3 is TGTGCCAGCCGACGCGAGGGGGGTGGAAACACCATATATTTT.

This rearrangement joins TRBV28 to TRBJ2-7, with D possibly TRBD2 on 5 matching bases. Trimming stripped 7 bases from V and 0 bases from J, with 16 bases between. There are 15 residues in the CDR3. Germline V CDR1 and CDR2: MDHEN, SYDVKM. CDR3 DNA: TGTGCCAGCACGTCGCCAGCGGCGAACTCCTACGAGCAGTACTTC. Protein sequence: CASTSPAANSYEQYF.

The chain uses TRBV19 and TRBJ1-2; perhaps TRBD1 as D (6 bases). V lost 3 bases and J 4 bases, leaving 12 bases between the germline ends. This CDR3 contains 14 residues. Germline CDR1 LNHDA, CDR2 SQIVND (reference sequence). In nucleotides, the CDR3 is TGTGCCAGTAGTATGGATACAGGGAGCTATGGCTACACCTTC. Protein product: CASSMDTGSYGYTF.

The chain recombines TRBV5-1 with TRBJ2-4; possibly TRBD2 for D (6 bases). This CDR3 is 16 amino acids long. V was cut by 4 bases and J by 6 bases, with 20 bases left in between. Germline V gene lookup returns CDR1 SGHRS and CDR2 YFSETQ. In nucleotides, the CDR3 is TGCGCCAGCAGCCCAGTCCGGGACTTTGGAACAAACATTCAGTACTTC. Its translation is CASSPVRDFGTNIQYF.

The rearrangement links TRBV19 to TRBJ2-7, with TRBD2 matching 8 bases. Germline V gives CDR1 LNHDA, CDR2 SQIVND (reference sequence). Trimming removed 6 bases from V and 6 bases from J; junction bases left unmatched: 10. This CDR3 comprises 14 residues. CDR3 protein: CASSISGDAGEQYF. In nucleotides, the CDR3 is TGTGCCAGTAGCATTAGCGGGGACGCTGGCGAGCAGTACTTC.

The rearrangement uses TRBV27 and TRBJ1-5; 8 nucleotides match TRBD1. This CDR3 spans 17 amino acids. Germline V gene sequence: CDR1 MNHEY, CDR2 SMNVEV (reference sequence). J was trimmed by 6 bases and V by 0 bases; bases with no gene match: 10. The CDR3 nucleotides read TGTGCCAGCAGTTTATCCACCCCAGGGGGCGGAGGTCAGCCCCAGCATTTT. This codes for CASSLSTPGGGGQPQHF.

This chain uses TRBV9 with TRBJ1-1; no firm D call. Germline-derived CDR1 and CDR2 are SGDLS and YYNGEE. The CDR3 runs 15 residues. Between the trimmed V and J ends, which lost 0 bases and 2 bases, there was a span of 11 bases. CDR3 residues: CASSVEAGSNTEAFF. DNA of the CDR3: TGTGCCAGCAGCGTAGAGGCAGGATCCAACACTGAAGCTTTCTTT.

V usage is TRBV4-3 and J usage is TRBJ2-3, with 8 bases lining up with TRBD2. The CDR3 extends over 19 amino acids. Germline loops: CDR1 LGHNA, CDR2 YSLEER. V gave up 1 base and J gave up 1 base; unmatched junction bases: 13. The CDR3 protein is CASSQVPGWSGGGTDTQYF. CDR3 bases: TGCGCCAGCAGCCAAGTCCCCGGGTGGTCGGGGGGGGGCACAGATACGCAGTATTTT.

The chain joins TRBV6-2 or TRBV6-3 to TRBJ1-2, with 9 bases matching TRBD1. Trimming took 6 bases from V and 7 from J; bases not matched to a gene: 12. The germline V gene has CDR1 MNHEY and CDR2 SVGEGT. CDR3 size: 15 residues. The CDR3 DNA reads as TGTGCCAGCAGGCCCCTTGGGACAGGGACGGCTGGCTACACCTTC. Translated, it gives CASRPLGTGTAGYTF.

The V and J genes are TRBV4-3 and TRBJ2-6, with no clear D. The germline V gene has CDR1 LGHNA and CDR2 YSLEER. The CDR3 totals 16 residues. V dropped 0 bases and J dropped 4 bases, with 10 bases sitting between them. DNA of the CDR3: TGCGCCAGCAGCCAAGATCTGGGTCTCGGGGCCAACGTCCTGACTTTC. It yields the protein CASSQDLGLGANVLTF.

This clonotype was recorded only once. A junction end diverges from the germline sequence, so it may reflect a read error. The chain has TRBV30 and TRBJ2-7; no reliable D call. This CDR3 comprises 12 residues. Germline V gene sequence: CDR1 GTSNPN, CDR2 SVGIG (reference sequence). The CDR3 nucleotides are TGTGTCTGGACCAGGTCGAGGTCCGAGCAGTACTTC. Protein: CVWTRSRSEQYF.

The V call is TRBV4-1, the J call TRBJ1-1; 7 nucleotides agree with TRBD1. CDR1 is MGHRA, CDR2 YSYEKL, per germline. The J segment lost 1 base and the V segment lost 2 bases, leaving 4 bases of the junction unmatched. The CDR3 covers 15 residues. CDR3 sequence: CASSQNRQGNTEAFF. CDR3 nucleotides: TGCGCCAGCAGCCAAAATCGACAGGGGAACACTGAAGCTTTCTTT.

This clonotype has just one count. The rearrangement joins TRBV2 to TRBJ2-1; possibly TRBD1 or TRBD2 for D (5 bases each). CDR3 length equals 17 residues. Germline loops: CDR1 SNHLY, CDR2 FYNNEI. Trimming took off 11 bases at V and 0 bases at J, with 23 bases between the two ends. CDR3 sequence (DNA): TGTGCCGGCGACCGGGGCCCTCAAGGAGGCTCCTACAATGAGCAGTTCTTC. Protein sequence: CAGDRGPQGGSYNEQFF.

The V and J genes are TRBV12-2 and TRBJ1-1. TRBV12-2 represents a pseudogene. The CDR3 covers 19 residues. The CDR3 DNA sequence: TGTGCAAGTCGCTTAGGCGGGGAGGGGCGGAAATGGAAGAACACTGAAGCTTTCTTT. It encodes CASRLGGEGRKWKNTEAFF.

This clonotype came up once. The CDR3 DNA follows: TGCAGCGATTGGGGATTGGGGAGACAGGGTCTGTGGGACACTGAAGCTTTCTTT. Translating it yields CSDWGLGRQGLWDTEAFF. The J gene is TRBJ1-1, the V gene TRBV29-1, with 7 bases aligning to TRBD1. This CDR3 is built from 18 residues. Germline lookup yields CDR1 SQVTM and CDR2 ANQGSEA. V dropped 7 bases and J dropped 3; count of bases not matched to a gene: 23.

V and J are TRBV5-5 and TRBJ2-1; 7 bases are a match to TRBD2. CDR3 length: 14 amino acids. V lost 2 bases, J lost 15 bases, and 14 bases stayed unmatched. CDR1 is SGHKS, CDR2 YYEKEE, per germline (reference sequence). The chain's CDR3 is CASSFWQRERSPFF. In DNA, the CDR3 is TGTGCCAGCAGCTTCTGGCAGCGGGAAAGGAGCCCGTTCTTC.

The chain uses TRBV11-2 and TRBJ1-2; 7 nucleotides align to TRBD1. The length of the CDR3 is 17 residues. J gave up 4 bases and V 5 bases, and 16 bases lay outside the gene matches. Germline CDR1 is SGHAT and CDR2 is FQNNGV. The CDR3 is CASSPDRDAVRSYGYTF. In DNA form, the CDR3 reads TGTGCCAGCAGCCCCGACAGGGACGCTGTTAGATCCTATGGCTACACCTTC. The complete variable domain, with remaining parts taken from reference TRBV11-2 and TRBJ1-2, reads EAGVAQSPRYKIIEKRQSVAFWCNPISGHATLYWYQQILGQGPKLLIQFQNNGVVDDSQLPKDRFSAERLKGVDSTLKIQPAKLEDSAVYLCASSPDRDAVRSYGYTFGSGTRLTVV.

The chain combines TRBV19 with TRBJ2-5, with 11 bases identical to TRBD2. CDR3 length equals 15 residues. Per germline, CDR1 LNHDA and CDR2 SQIVND (reference sequence). J gave up 4 bases and V 8 bases, and 9 bases lay outside the gene matches. The CDR3 DNA reads TGTGCCAGTTTTAGACTAGCGGGACCTACAGAGACCCAGTACTTC. This codes for CASFRLAGPTETQYF.

The chain combines TRBV12-3 or TRBV12-4 with TRBJ1-1; D remains unclear. Deletions cut 7 bases from V and 3 bases from J, with 18 bases between. This CDR3 is built from 15 residues. The CDR3 sequence: CASTWGGSRYTEAFF. The CDR3, as DNA: TGTGCCAGCACCTGGGGAGGGTCGAGGTACACTGAAGCTTTCTTT.

The V and J genes are TRBV5-4 and TRBJ2-7, with D possibly TRBD2 on 6 matching bases. CDR1 and CDR2 from the germline V gene are SGHNT and YYREEE (reference sequence). CDR3 length: 14 amino acids. Trimming cost V 3 bases and J 6 bases, with 16 bases left between them. CDR3 nucleotide sequence: TGTGCCAGCAGCTCGCCGCGGGGCAGCGGCGAGCAGTACTTC. Amino acids: CASSSPRGSGEQYF.

The CDR3 here is CASSSRDRTFYHEQYF. CDR3 sequence (DNA): TGTGCCAGCAGTTCCCGGGACCGCACGTTTTACCACGAGCAGTACTTC. The rearrangement uses TRBV6-5 and TRBJ2-7, with D perhaps being TRBD1 or TRBD2 (5 bases each). Germline CDR1 is MNHEY and CDR2 is SVGAGI. Trimming removed 4 bases at V and 5 bases at J, with 21 bases between. The CDR3 contains 16 residues.

The chain has TRBV2 and TRBJ1-1, with TRBD1 as a possible D gene (5 bases). This CDR3 contains 15 residues. CDR1 SNHLY and CDR2 FYNNEI come from the germline V gene. V lost 7 bases and J lost 11, with 26 bases in between. The CDR3 sequence is CASTQGGAQIWGAFF. The CDR3 DNA reads as TGTGCCAGCACCCAAGGCGGGGCCCAGATTTGGGGCGCTTTCTTT.